A selection of T cell receptor beta chains follows, all from one sample in a study of blood T cells in healthy people across ages. TCRdb ran MiXCR on the 5' RACE reads and lists one entry per CDR3 protein. Here the sample spans approximately 800,000 distinct CDR3 sequences, around a quarter being singletons. This same sample was also taken into another study, of T cells of mothers and their children.

Sequenced sample: blood. The receptors come from a boy younger than 18 in good health. The CDR3 runs from the conserved cysteine through the conserved F or W. The D gene is left open where the match is weak. Rows give clone size only sometimes, using once, few, many, or a class for an expanded clone.

clone_size j_call v_call d_call cdr3_length cdr3_nt cdr3_aa
- TRBJ2-5 TRBV7-6 - 16 TGTGCCAGCAGCTTAAGACAGGCACTTACCCAAGAGACCCAGTACTTC CASSLRQALTQETQYF
few TRBJ2-1 TRBV6-5 TRBD2 14 TGTGCCAGCAGTAAAACTAGCGGGGTCTATGAGCAGTTCTTC CASSKTSGVYEQFF
few TRBJ1-2 TRBV7-8 - 16 TGTGCCAGCAGCTTAGGTACATGGAGGGGGATCTATGGCTACACCTTC CASSLGTWRGIYGYTF
few TRBJ1-2 TRBV6-5 - 15 TGTGCCAGCAATCCTGCCGGGATAGCTAACTATGGCTACACCTTC CASNPAGIANYGYTF
- TRBJ1-1 TRBV20-1 TRBD1 13 TGCAGTGCTAGAAACAGGGGCGGGACTGAAGCTTTCTTT CSARNRGGTEAFF
- TRBJ2-7 TRBV9 - 14 TGTGCCAGCAGCCCAGCGTCAGGGGAGTACGAGCAGTACTTC CASSPASGEYEQYF
- TRBJ2-5 TRBV20-1 TRBD1 13 TGCAGTGCCAAGGGACAGTTTCAAGAGACCCAGTACTTC CSAKGQFQETQYF
- TRBJ2-1 TRBV10-3 TRBD2 15 TGTGCCATCAGGGATAGCGGGGGGTCGGAAAATGAGCAGTTCTTC CAIRDSGGSENEQFF
- TRBJ2-5 TRBV28 - 15 TGTGCCAGCAGTTTTGGAGCCCAGGGTCGAGAGACCCAGTACTTC CASSFGAQGRETQYF
- TRBJ1-2 TRBV5-1 - 16 TGCGCCAGCAGCTTGGGGGCGGCATCCTCTAACTATGGCTACACCTTC CASSLGAASSNYGYTF
once TRBJ2-3 TRBV4-1 - 18 TGCGCCAGCAGCAAACCGGGTAGGGCAAAAGGCCTCGCAGATACGCAGTATTTT CASSKPGRAKGLADTQYF
few TRBJ2-5 TRBV6-6 - 15 TGTGCCAGCACTCTCACCGGGACAAGGGGGGAGACCCAGTACTTC CASTLTGTRGETQYF
few TRBJ2-5 TRBV14 - 14 TGTGCCAGCAGCCGAGAAGTGGGGCAAGAGACCCAGTACTTC CASSREVGQETQYF
- TRBJ2-1 TRBV29-1 TRBD1 12 TGCAGCGGAGGGACAGGGCGGGTTGAGCAGTTCTTC CSGGTGRVEQFF
few TRBJ1-1 TRBV6-5 - 14 TGTGCCACCCTACCGGCGGGGATTTTTACTGAAGCTTTCTTT CATLPAGIFTEAFF